This TCR beta chain is drawn from a study of CD8+CD57+ T cells in acquired aplastic anemia. Those patients picked for sequencing had displayed CD8+CD57+ cell expansion on flow cytometry. The CDR3 extends over 13 amino acids. V trimming: 0 bases; J trimming: 5 bases; junction bases outside the gene matches: 0. Germline V CDR1 and CDR2: SGHTS, YDEGEE. Profiles of TCR beta VDJ and CDR3 were generated from a genomic DNA template. TCRdb reprocessed the reads with MiXCR, giving one entry per CDR3 protein. There are some 200,000 distinct CDR3 sequences in the sample; approximately 51% occur only once, and about 20% lies in the top ten.

The origin of this receptor is a human donor with aplastic anemia. The chain combines TRBV5-8 with TRBJ2-5; TRBD2 aligns across 8 bases. Material for sequencing was sorted CD4+, CD8+, or CD8+CD57+ T cells (not recorded which) from PBMCs. CDR3 loop: CASSLVAGETQYF. The CDR3 coding sequence is TGTGCCAGCAGCTTGGTAGCGGGGGAGACCCAGTACTTC.